The present TCR beta chain was sequenced within a study of T cell responses to AZD1222 COVID-19 vaccine. Assay: immunoSEQ multiplex PCR; the TCRdb copy retains only in-frame clones and omits some. In the table there are some 100,000 clones, 85% to 90% of which are singletons. The CDR3 contains 13 residues. In germline, CDR1 is LNHDA, CDR2 SQIVND (reference sequence). Trimming took off 0 bases at V and 5 bases at J, with 7 bases between the two ends. This receptor was obtained from an adult who received the AZD1222 COVID-19 vaccine. The sample here was peripheral blood, taken 28 days after the second AZD1222 dose. The chain joins TRBV19 to TRBJ2-5; D may be TRBD2 (6 bases). The CDR3, as DNA: TGTGCCAGTAGTATAGAGGAGGGGGAGACCCAGTACTTC. Translation gives CASSIEEGETQYF.